Listed below are T cell receptor beta chains from one sample, sequenced in a study of blood T cell repertoires in COVID-19. Profiling relied on immunoSEQ multiplex PCR, and the TCRdb table lists in-frame clones only, not all of them. Of around 320,000 clones listed, over 90% are singletons. Sequencing input: PBMCs or T cells enriched from blood (not recorded which). The receptors were gathered from a woman under 40 who had been exposed to COVID-19. The CDR3 runs from the conserved cysteine through the conserved F or W. The D gene is left open where the match is weak. For some rows the clone size is stated as once, few or many, or as a class when expanded; others skip it.

>TRBV11-2|TRBJ1-3|-|-
TGTGCCAGCAGCTTAGTTCAGGGAGGGGCCTCTGGAAACACCATATATTTT
CASSLVQGGASGNTIYF
>TRBV9|TRBJ1-2|-|-
TGTGCCAGCAGCCTCCCCGGGGGAGGATATGGCTACACCTTC
CASSLPGGGYGYTF
>TRBV7-2|TRBJ2-5|-|once
TGTGCCAGCAGCTTTGGCCCAGGGTCCGAGACCCAGTACTTC
CASSFGPGSETQYF
>TRBV2|TRBJ1-5|-|-
TGTGCCAGCACCTACTGGGGAGGGGCCAATCAGCCCCAGCATTTT
CASTYWGGANQPQHF
>TRBV5-1|TRBJ1-5|TRBD1|-
TGCGCCAGCAGCCCCGGGACAGGGGGGCTCGGCAATCAGCCCCAGCATTTT
CASSPGTGGLGNQPQHF
>TRBV9|TRBJ2-7|TRBD1|once
TGTGCCAGCAGCCCATCGACAGGGGGCCTTTTTTACGAGCAGTACTTC
CASSPSTGGLFYEQYF
>TRBV3-1/TRBV3-2|TRBJ1-2|-|-
TGTGCCAGCAGCCAATGGACCGCGGGAGATGGCTACACCTTC
CASSQWTAGDGYTF
>TRBV18|TRBJ1-5|-|-
TGTGCCAGCTCGTCGTACGGGGAGGGTGGCAATCAGCCCCAGCATTTT
CASSSYGEGGNQPQHF
>TRBV7-9|TRBJ2-3|-|-
TGTGCCAGCAGCTTAACCGTCAGGTCCTCAGATACGCAGTATTTT
CASSLTVRSSDTQYF
>TRBV7-9|TRBJ1-3|-|-
TGTGCCAGCAGCCCGCGGGGAGGGATGAGAAACACCATATATTTT
CASSPRGGMRNTIYF
>TRBV7-2|TRBJ2-7|-|-
TGTGCCAGCAGCTTATTGCTGAGCTCCTACGAGCAGTACTTC
CASSLLLSSYEQYF
>TRBV5-1|TRBJ2-3|TRBD1|once
TGCGCCAGCAGCTTGACAGGGGGCGCCACAGATACGCAGTATTTT
CASSLTGGATDTQYF
>TRBV3-1/TRBV3-2|TRBJ1-6|-|-
TGTGCCAGCAGCGAAAGAGGGAAATCACCCCTCCACTTT
CASSERGKSPLHF
>TRBV7-9|TRBJ2-2|TRBD2|once
TGTGCCAGCAGCTTCCCTAGCGGGGGGACCGCGAACACCGGGGAGCTGTTTTTT
CASSFPSGGTANTGELFF
>TRBV19|TRBJ2-1|-|-
TGTGCCAGTGGGGCTGAGCAGTTCTTC
CASGAEQFF
>TRBV19|TRBJ2-1|TRBD1|-
TGTGCCAGTAGTATACGTGAAAGGACAGGGGGGAGGAATGAGCAGTTCTTC
CASSIRERTGGRNEQFF
>TRBV4-1|TRBJ1-1|-|-
TGCGCCAGCACAGGGTTTGGCACTGAAGCTTTCTTT
CASTGFGTEAFF
>TRBV11-2|TRBJ1-2|-|-
TGTGCCAGCAGCATCAGGTTGGGTGAACGTGGCTACACCTTC
CASSIRLGERGYTF
>TRBV5-1|TRBJ1-6|-|-
TGCGCCAGCAGCCGAAAGGGCAGGGCGCGCCTCGATAATTCACCCCTCCACTTT
CASSRKGRARLDNSPLHF
>TRBV19|TRBJ1-1|-|-
TGTGCCAGTAGTATATCCCCAGGGAGGGGGAACACTGAAGCTTTCTTT
CASSISPGRGNTEAFF
>TRBV24-1|TRBJ2-1|-|-
TGTGCCACCAGTGATTCTGGTGCGGGACAGACATACAATGAGCAGTTCTTC
CATSDSGAGQTYNEQFF
>TRBV9|TRBJ2-1|-|-
TGTGCCAGCAGCGCGAGGGCAGGGGGAGGTGAGCAGTTCTTC
CASSARAGGGEQFF
>TRBV7-8|TRBJ2-1|TRBD2|-
TGTGCCAGCAGACTCAGCGGGGGGGTTTACAATGAGCAGTTCTTC
CASRLSGGVYNEQFF
>TRBV5-1|TRBJ2-7|-|-
TGCGCCAGCAGCTCACGCCGGGCCAAGGGAGGGGGCGAGCAGTACTTC
CASSSRRAKGGGEQYF
>TRBV7-9|TRBJ1-4|-|few
TGTGCCAGCAAATATGGGGGCGGCCTAAATGAAAAACTGTTTTTT
CASKYGGGLNEKLFF
>TRBV7-2|TRBJ2-5|TRBD1|-
TGTGCCAGCAGCCCCCCGACAGGGCTAAGAGAAACCCAGTACTTC
CASSPPTGLRETQYF
>TRBV2|TRBJ2-4|-|-
TGTGCCAACTACGGTGGAGGGAACATTCAGTACTTC
CANYGGGNIQYF
>TRBV6-5|TRBJ2-7|TRBD1|-
TGTGCCAGCGGTTCCCTCCCGGGACAGGCGCGCCGAGAGCAGTACTTC
CASGSLPGQARREQYF
>TRBV5-6|TRBJ1-1|-|-
TGTGCCAGCAGCTGGGGGCAGGGTAGGACTGAAGCTTTCTTT
CASSWGQGRTEAFF
>TRBV12-3/TRBV12-4|TRBJ1-5|-|-
TGTGCCAGCAGTATGTTTGGCCAGCCCCAGCATTTT
CASSMFGQPQHF
>TRBV2|TRBJ1-6|-|-
TGTGCCAGCAGAGCAGGGGTTAATACACCCCTCCACTTT
CASRAGVNTPLHF
>TRBV20-1|TRBJ1-3|-|-
TGCAGTGCTAGTTCGGGGAATCGTGGAAACACCATATATTTT
CSASSGNRGNTIYF
>TRBV5-6|TRBJ2-1|-|-
TGTGCCAGCAGTTTGGTGAGGGCAGGGGACAATGAGCAGTTCTTC
CASSLVRAGDNEQFF
>TRBV4-3|TRBJ1-3|-|once
TGCGCCAGCAGCGCCCGGAGTGGGGGGTACTCTGGAAACACCATATATTTT
CASSARSGGYSGNTIYF
>TRBV7-2|TRBJ1-1|-|-
TGTGCCAGCAGCTTAGGCCGTTCGTGGGGAGACGAAGCTTTCTTT
CASSLGRSWGDEAFF
>TRBV5-1|TRBJ2-7|TRBD1|-
TGCGCCAGCAGCTGGACAGGGGGCGACTACGAGCAGTACTTC
CASSWTGGDYEQYF
>TRBV18|TRBJ2-1|-|once
TGTGCCAGCTCACCACCGTTCGATGAGCAGTTCTTC
CASSPPFDEQFF
>TRBV5-1|TRBJ1-2|-|-
TGCGCCAGCAGCTCATACTATGGCTACACCTTC
CASSSYYGYTF
>TRBV4-1|TRBJ2-7|-|few
TGCGCCAGCAGCCCCCCAGGCCTAGGAGGGACCTCCTACGAGCAGTACTTC
CASSPPGLGGTSYEQYF
>TRBV5-1|TRBJ2-7|TRBD1|-
TGCGCCAGCAGCACCGGACAGGACAAACCGAATGACTACGAGCAGTACTTC
CASSTGQDKPNDYEQYF
>TRBV21-1|TRBJ1-1|-|-
TGTGCCAGCAGCCATCAGGGGAGGGTCGGCACTGAAGCTTTCTTT
CASSHQGRVGTEAFF
>TRBV19|TRBJ2-7|TRBD1|once
TGTGCCAGTAGTATGGGACAGGGGGCTTTTTACGAGCAGTACTTC
CASSMGQGAFYEQYF
>TRBV6-5|TRBJ2-5|TRBD2|-
TGTGCCAGCAGTCCGCTACTGGGGGGGAAGACCCAGTACTTC
CASSPLLGGKTQYF
>TRBV7-2|TRBJ2-5|-|-
TGTGCCAGCAGCTTAGTTCTCTCGGACTCCCCGGGAGAGACCCAGTACTTC
CASSLVLSDSPGETQYF
>TRBV4-2|TRBJ1-2|TRBD1|-
TGTGCCAGCAGCCAAGGGACAGGCTATGGCTACACCTTC
CASSQGTGYGYTF
>TRBV19|TRBJ1-1|-|once
TGTGCCAGTAGTATAAGGCCAGGGTGGAGTGAAGCTTTCTTT
CASSIRPGWSEAFF
>TRBV5-1|TRBJ2-7|-|-
TGCGCCAGCAGCTACCAACGAGGAGGGTTCTACGAGCAGTACTTC
CASSYQRGGFYEQYF
>TRBV24-1|TRBJ1-4|-|-
TGTGCCACCAGTGATGAGAATGAAAAACTGTTTTTT
CATSDENEKLFF
>TRBV5-8|TRBJ2-5|-|-
TGTGCCAGCAGCCCTAGGTCGGGCAGGGGAGAGACCCAGTACTTC
CASSPRSGRGETQYF
>TRBV7-9|TRBJ1-1|-|few
TGTGCCAGCAGCTTGGGGGGGACGAACACTGAAGCTTTCTTT
CASSLGGTNTEAFF
>TRBV11-2|TRBJ1-2|TRBD1|-
TGTGCCAGCAGCTTAGCTGGGCCGGGACAGACCCTCTATGGCTACACCTTC
CASSLAGPGQTLYGYTF
>TRBV15|TRBJ1-2|-|once
TGTGCCACCAGCAGAGAGGCGAGAGGGAACTATGGCTACACCTTC
CATSREARGNYGYTF